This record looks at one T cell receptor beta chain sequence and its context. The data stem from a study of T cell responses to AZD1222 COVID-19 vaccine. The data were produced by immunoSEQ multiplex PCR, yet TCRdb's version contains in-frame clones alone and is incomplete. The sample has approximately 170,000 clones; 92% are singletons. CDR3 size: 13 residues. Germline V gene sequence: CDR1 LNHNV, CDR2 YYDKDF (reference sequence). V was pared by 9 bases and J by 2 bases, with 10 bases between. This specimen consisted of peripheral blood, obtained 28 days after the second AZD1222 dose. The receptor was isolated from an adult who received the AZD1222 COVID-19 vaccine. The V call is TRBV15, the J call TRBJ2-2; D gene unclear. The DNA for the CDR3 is TGTGCCACACAGACCCTTAACACCGGGGAGCTGTTTTTT. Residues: CATQTLNTGELFF.